This T cell receptor beta chain was obtained from a study of shared clonotypes between healthy human individuals. Study outcomes and limitations: Non-shared clonotypes displayed generation probabilities falling below those of clonotypes present in all four donors. Sharing across four donors was seen in 4% to 6.5% of naive CD4 clonotypes.

Trimming took off 6 bases at V and 4 bases at J, with 12 bases between the two ends. CDR3 length equals 13 residues. CDR1 is SGHTA and CDR2 is FQGTGA in the germline V gene. Measured with immunoSEQ multiplex PCR; TCRdb has only the in-frame clones, and not every one. The sample yields 2 million to 2.5 million clones, around 90% seen once. On this clone itself: Its antigen is currently unknown.

J is TRBJ1-1 and V is TRBV7-3; D uncertain. Material for sequencing was naive CD4+ T cells from PBMCs. Subset in this sample: CD45RA+ positively selected. This receptor was identified in a man younger than 35 in good health. Some clones in this sample may be carry-over from other donors' samples. The CDR3 is CASRFGPSTEAFF. As DNA, the CDR3 is TGTGCCAGCAGGTTCGGGCCGAGCACTGAAGCTTTCTTT.